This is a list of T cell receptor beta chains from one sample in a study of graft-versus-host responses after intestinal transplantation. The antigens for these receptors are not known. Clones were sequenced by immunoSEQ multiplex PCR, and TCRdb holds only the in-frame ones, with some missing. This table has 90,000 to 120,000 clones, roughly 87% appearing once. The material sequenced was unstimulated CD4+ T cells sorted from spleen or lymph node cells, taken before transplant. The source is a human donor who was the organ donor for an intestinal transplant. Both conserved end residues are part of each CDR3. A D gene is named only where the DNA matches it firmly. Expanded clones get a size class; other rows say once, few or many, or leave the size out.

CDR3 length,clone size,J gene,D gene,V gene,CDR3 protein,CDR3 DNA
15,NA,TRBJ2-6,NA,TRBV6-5,CASSYRGSGANVLTF,TGTGCCAGCAGTTACAGGGGCTCTGGGGCCAACGTCCTGACTTTC
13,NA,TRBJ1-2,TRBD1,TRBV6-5,CAINRDRGFGYTF,TGTGCCATCAACCGGGACAGGGGGTTTGGCTACACCTTC
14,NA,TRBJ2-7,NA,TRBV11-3,CASSFEIDRWEQYF,TGTGCCAGCAGCTTTGAGATAGACCGCTGGGAGCAGTACTTC
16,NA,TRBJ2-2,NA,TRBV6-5,CASSYGGHSNTGELFF,TGTGCCAGCAGTTACGGTGGCCATTCCAACACCGGGGAGCTGTTTTTT
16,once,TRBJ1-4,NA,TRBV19,CASSIGYTTTNEKLFF,TGTGCCAGTAGTATAGGGTACACTACAACTAATGAAAAACTGTTTTTT
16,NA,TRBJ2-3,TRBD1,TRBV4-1,CASSPYPGQVSDTQYF,TGCGCCAGCAGCCCTTATCCGGGACAGGTATCAGATACGCAGTATTTT
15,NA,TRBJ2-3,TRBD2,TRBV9,CASSVAGGGTDTQYF,TGTGCCAGCAGCGTAGCGGGAGGAGGTACAGATACGCAGTATTTT
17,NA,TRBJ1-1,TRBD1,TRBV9,CASSVGGQGAPDTEAFF,TGTGCCAGCAGCGTAGGAGGACAGGGGGCGCCGGACACTGAAGCTTTCTTT
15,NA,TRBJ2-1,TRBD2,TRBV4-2,CASSQETSGLDEQFF,TGTGCCAGCAGCCAAGAGACTAGCGGGTTGGATGAGCAGTTCTTC
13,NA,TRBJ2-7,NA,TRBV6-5,CASTPSTAYEQYF,TGTGCCAGCACCCCATCGACAGCCTACGAGCAGTACTTC
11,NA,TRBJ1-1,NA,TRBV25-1,CASSVRRKAFF,TGTGCCAGCAGTGTACGTAGGAAGGCTTTCTTT
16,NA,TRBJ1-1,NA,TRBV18,CASSKLKKYENTEAFF,TGTGCCAGCTCAAAACTTAAGAAGTATGAGAACACTGAAGCTTTCTTT
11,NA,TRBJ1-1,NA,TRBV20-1,CSAEDGERAFF,TGCAGTGCTGAGGACGGGGAGAGAGCTTTCTTT
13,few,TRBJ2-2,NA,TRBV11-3,CATAPANTGELFF,TGTGCCACCGCTCCTGCGAACACCGGGGAGCTGTTTTTT
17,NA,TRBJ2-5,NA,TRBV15,CATSRDKVPGVGETQYF,TGTGCCACCAGCAGAGATAAGGTGCCGGGAGTGGGGGAGACCCAGTACTTC
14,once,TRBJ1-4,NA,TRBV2,CASSELAGNEKLFF,TGTGCCAGCAGTGAATTGGCAGGGAATGAAAAACTGTTTTTT
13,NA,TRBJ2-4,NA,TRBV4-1,CASSQVGASIQYF,TGCGCCAGCAGCCAAGTGGGGGCGAGCATTCAGTACTTC
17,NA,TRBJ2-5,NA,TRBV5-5,CASSLGLNWGGAETQYF,TGTGCCAGCAGCTTGGGATTAAATTGGGGGGGCGCAGAGACCCAGTACTTC
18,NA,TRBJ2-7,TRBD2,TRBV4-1,CASSQEYTPGLGSYEQYF,TGCGCCAGCAGCCAAGAGTACACACCGGGACTAGGCTCCTACGAGCAGTACTTC
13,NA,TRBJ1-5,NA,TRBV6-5,CASKIWRTEPQHF,TGTGCCAGCAAAATCTGGCGAACGGAGCCCCAGCATTTT
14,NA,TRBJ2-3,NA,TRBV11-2,CASSLVAGTDTQYF,TGTGCCAGCAGCTTAGTCGCGGGCACAGATACGCAGTATTTT
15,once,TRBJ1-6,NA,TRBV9,CASAQGGSYNSPLHF,TGTGCCAGCGCACAGGGAGGGAGCTATAATTCACCCCTCCACTTT
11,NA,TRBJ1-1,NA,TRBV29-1,CSVLEDILAFF,TGCAGCGTTTTAGAGGACATATTAGCTTTCTTT
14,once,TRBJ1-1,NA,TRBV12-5,CASGFFPTEPRAFF,TGTGCTAGTGGTTTTTTCCCGACAGAGCCCCGGGCTTTCTTT
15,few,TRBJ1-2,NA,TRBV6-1,CASSEFPRTINGYTF,TGTGCCAGCAGTGAATTTCCCCGCACGATTAATGGCTACACCTTC
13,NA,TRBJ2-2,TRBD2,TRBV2,CATFSGGAGELFF,TGTGCCACCTTTAGCGGGGGGGCCGGGGAGCTGTTTTTT